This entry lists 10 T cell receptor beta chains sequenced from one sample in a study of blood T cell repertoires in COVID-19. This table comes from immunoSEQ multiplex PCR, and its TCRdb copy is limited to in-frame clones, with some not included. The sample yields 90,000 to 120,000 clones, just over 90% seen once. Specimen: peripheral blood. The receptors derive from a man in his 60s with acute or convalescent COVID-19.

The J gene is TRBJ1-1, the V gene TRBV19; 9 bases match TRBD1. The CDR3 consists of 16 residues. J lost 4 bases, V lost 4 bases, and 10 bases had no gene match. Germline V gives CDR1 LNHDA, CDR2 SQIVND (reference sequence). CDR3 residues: CASSTQRTGVGTEAFF. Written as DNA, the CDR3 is TGTGCCAGTAGTACCCAAAGGACAGGGGTGGGCACTGAAGCTTTCTTT.

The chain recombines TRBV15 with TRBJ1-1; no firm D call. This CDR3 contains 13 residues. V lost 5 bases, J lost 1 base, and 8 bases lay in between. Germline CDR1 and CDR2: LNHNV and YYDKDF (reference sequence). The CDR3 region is CATSYTANTEAFF. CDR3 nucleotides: TGTGCCACCAGCTATACAGCGAACACTGAAGCTTTCTTT.

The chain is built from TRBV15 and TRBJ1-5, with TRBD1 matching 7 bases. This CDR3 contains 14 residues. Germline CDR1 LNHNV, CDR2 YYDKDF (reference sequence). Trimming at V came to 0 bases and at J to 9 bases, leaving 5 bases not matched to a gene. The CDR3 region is CATSREGGRGPQHF. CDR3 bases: TGTGCCACCAGCAGAGAAGGGGGCAGGGGGCCCCAGCATTTT.

In nucleotides, the CDR3 is TGTGCCAGCAGTTCGGTCACGGGACTAGCGGGGAATGAGCAGTTCTTC. Protein product: CASSSVTGLAGNEQFF. The V gene is TRBV28, the J gene TRBJ2-1; 13 bases align to TRBD2. The junction had 7 bases not matched to a gene; V was cut back by 4 bases and J by 7 bases. The germline V gene encodes CDR1 MDHEN and CDR2 SYDVKM. The CDR3 contains 16 residues.

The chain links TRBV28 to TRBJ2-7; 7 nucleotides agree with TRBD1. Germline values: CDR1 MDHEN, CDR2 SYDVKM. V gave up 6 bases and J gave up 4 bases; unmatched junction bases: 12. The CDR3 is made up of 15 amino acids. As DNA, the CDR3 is TGTGCCAGCAGAAACAGGGGCACCCTTGAGTACGAGCAGTACTTC. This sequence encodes CASRNRGTLEYEQYF.

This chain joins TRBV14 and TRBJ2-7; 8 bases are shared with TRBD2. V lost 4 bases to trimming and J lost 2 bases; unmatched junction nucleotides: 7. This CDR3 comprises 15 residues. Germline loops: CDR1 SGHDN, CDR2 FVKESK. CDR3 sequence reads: CASSPAGTSAYEQYV. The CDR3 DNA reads TGTGCCAGCAGCCCGGCCGGGACTAGTGCCTACGAGCAGTACGTC.

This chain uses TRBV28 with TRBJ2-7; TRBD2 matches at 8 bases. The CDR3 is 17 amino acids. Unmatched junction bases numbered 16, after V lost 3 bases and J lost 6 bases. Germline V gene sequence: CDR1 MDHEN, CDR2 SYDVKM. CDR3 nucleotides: TGTGCCAGCAGTTTCTCCCATTTAGCGGGACCGCGGGGCGAGCAGTACTTC. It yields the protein CASSFSHLAGPRGEQYF.

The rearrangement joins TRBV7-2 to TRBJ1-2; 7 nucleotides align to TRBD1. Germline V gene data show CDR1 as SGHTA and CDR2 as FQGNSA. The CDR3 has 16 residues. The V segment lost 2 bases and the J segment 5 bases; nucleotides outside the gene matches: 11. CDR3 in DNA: TGTGCCAGCAGCTTAACCGGGACAGTTGAGAGATATGGCTACACCTTC. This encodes CASSLTGTVERYGYTF.

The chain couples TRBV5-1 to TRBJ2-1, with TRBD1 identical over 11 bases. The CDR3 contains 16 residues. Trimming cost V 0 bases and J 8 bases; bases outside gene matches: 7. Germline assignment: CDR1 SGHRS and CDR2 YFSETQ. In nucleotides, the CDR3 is TGCGCCAGCAGCTTGGCCAGGACAGGGGGCGGGGATGAGCAGTTCTTC. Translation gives CASSLARTGGGDEQFF.

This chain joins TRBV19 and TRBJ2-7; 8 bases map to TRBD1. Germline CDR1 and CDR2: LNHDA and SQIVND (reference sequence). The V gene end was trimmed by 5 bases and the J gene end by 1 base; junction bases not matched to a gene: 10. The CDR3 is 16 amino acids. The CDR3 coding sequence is TGTGCCAGTAGTGCCACAGGGGGATTAGGGTCCTACGAGCAGTACTTC. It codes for CASSATGGLGSYEQYF.